This T cell receptor (beta chain) was identified in a study of beta chain features in type 1 diabetes. Study conclusions and caveats: Among patients with Type 1 diabetes, TCRB CDR3s were moderately but significantly shorter in every one of the four CD4+ subsets.

This clone has only one observation. Its antigen is undetermined. Expressed TCRB transcripts got sequenced, as all isolated RNA was reverse transcribed. The data were produced by immunoSEQ multiplex PCR, yet TCRdb's version contains in-frame clones alone and is incomplete. This table holds about 260,000 clones, around 21% found once. There are 14 residues in the CDR3. Germline lookup yields CDR1 SGDLS and CDR2 YYNGEE. Trimming removed 3 bases at V and 1 base at J, with 8 bases between. Purity (above 95%) was reached by all sorted populations. The material sequenced was naive CD4+ T cells from blood. The sequence derives from a middle-aged woman with type 1 diabetes. This chain uses TRBV9 with TRBJ1-3; D gene unclear. The CDR3 loop reads CASSAGNSGNTIYF. DNA for the CDR3: TGTGCCAGCAGCGCCGGGAATTCTGGAAACACCATATATTTT.